The 21 T cell receptor beta chains below all came from one sample that was sequenced in a study of T cell responses to AZD1222 COVID-19 vaccine (dated by TCRdb to the early 2020s). The method behind the library was the immunoSEQ multiplex PCR assay. Imported from immuneACCESS, the table was reduced by TCRdb to in-frame sequences with V and J called. These copies leave out some clones; in studies compared against another copy, an unresolved V gene accounts for under half, and the cause of the remainder is not known. A total of roughly 56,000 clones appear in this sample, over 75% of them only once. The ten largest make up 26% of the sample. The label giving this sample's time point can be read as: about 28 days (+/-7) after the second vaccine dose. The material was peripheral blood, obtained 28 days after the second AZD1222 dose. The receptors originated from an adult who received the AZD1222 COVID-19 vaccine.

The V call is TRBV18, the J call TRBJ1-4; D uncertain. Trimming pared 2 bases from V and 8 bases from J, leaving 9 bases between. CDR1 and CDR2 from the germline V gene are KGHSH and LQKENI. The CDR3 runs 13 residues. The CDR3 bases are TGTGCCAGCTCACCAGGGAATAGGGAAAAACTGTTTTTT. Translating gives CASSPGNREKLFF.

The rearrangement joins TRBV27 to TRBJ2-1; D unresolved. Germline lookup yields CDR1 MNHEY and CDR2 SMNVEV (reference sequence). The CDR3 contains 13 residues. Trimming cost V 5 bases and J 8 bases, with 13 bases left between them. CDR3 sequence: CASSPRRADEQFF. CDR3 coding DNA: TGTGCCAGCAGTCCCCGTAGGGCGGATGAGCAGTTCTTC.

This clone was detected only once. V is TRBV25-1 and J is TRBJ2-1, with D unclear. This CDR3 has 10 residues. The V end was cut by 6 bases, the J end by 3 bases, with 0 bases between. Germline V lookup: CDR1 MGHDK, CDR2 SYGVNS. DNA of the CDR3: TGTGCCAGCAGCTACAATGAGCAGTTCTTC. Translation: CASSYNEQFF.

V and J are TRBV19 and TRBJ2-1; TRBD1 is a possible D gene (6 bases). The V end lost 6 bases, the J end lost 4 bases, and 7 bases lay between the germline ends. The CDR3 has 12 amino acids. The germline gives CDR1 LNHDA, CDR2 SQIVND (reference sequence). Here the CDR3 DNA reads TGTGCCAGTAGGCAGGGGTACAATGAGCAGTTCTTC. This codes for CASRQGYNEQFF.

The chain is built from TRBV29-1 and TRBJ1-1; D gene unclear. Germline CDR1 and CDR2: SQVTM and ANQGSEA. The CDR3 runs to 13 residues. Trimming took 6 bases from V and 5 from J, leaving 16 bases between them. This CDR3 reads CSVVGGIGTEAFF. CDR3 DNA: TGCAGCGTCGTTGGAGGAATTGGGACTGAAGCTTTCTTT.

The chain is built from TRBV6-2 or TRBV6-3 and TRBJ2-3; 7 nucleotides agree with TRBD2. V was clipped by 0 bases and J by 6 bases; unmatched bases: 9. This CDR3 contains 16 residues. The germline V gene encodes CDR1 MNHEY and CDR2 SVGEGT. This chain's CDR3 is CASSYSESAGMDTQYF. The DNA of the CDR3 is TGTGCCAGCAGTTACTCGGAGTCAGCGGGAATGGATACGCAGTATTTT.

This chain links TRBV7-6 with TRBJ2-1; a weak D match, TRBD1 (6 bases). The CDR3 totals 16 residues. CDR1 is SGHVS, CDR2 FNYEAQ, per germline. V was cut by 1 base and J by 10 bases, with 20 bases left in between. The CDR3 loop reads CASSLGLVGAYGEQFF. The CDR3 DNA follows: TGTGCCAGCAGCTTAGGGCTTGTGGGGGCTTATGGCGAGCAGTTCTTC.

The J gene is TRBJ2-7, the V gene TRBV2, with a weak D call TRBD2 (5 bases). Per the germline V gene, CDR1 is SNHLY and CDR2 is FYNNEI. The CDR3 runs to 14 residues. Trimming shortened V by 4 bases and J by 3 bases, and 13 bases separated the two germline ends. The CDR3 bases are TGTGCCAGCAGTGTTGCCAGCGGATACTACGAGCAGTACTTC. Translating gives CASSVASGYYEQYF.

This sequence joins TRBV27 and TRBJ1-4, with TRBD1 as a possible D gene (5 bases). V lost 3 bases, J lost 8 bases, and 16 bases lay in between. The CDR3 contains 15 residues. Germline CDR1 is MNHEY and CDR2 is SMNVEV (reference sequence). CDR3 region: CASSLTGTRKEKLFF. Written as DNA, the CDR3 is TGTGCCAGCAGTTTGACCGGGACGAGGAAGGAAAAACTGTTTTTT.

Concerning this clone itself: Germline is not matched at one junction end, which may reflect a read error. The rearrangement joins TRBV7-9 to TRBJ2-7; a weak D match, TRBD2 (5 bases). The CDR3 has 14 amino acids. CDR1 and CDR2 (germline): SEHNR, FQNEAQ (reference sequence). DNA of the CDR3: TGTGCCAGCAGCTTAGCTGGACTCTCCAACGAGCAGTACTTC. It yields the protein CASSLAGLSNEQYF.

The rearrangement joins TRBV9 to TRBJ2-5; the D gene could be TRBD1 or TRBD2 (5 bases each). From germline, CDR1 is SGDLS and CDR2 YYNGEE. The V gene lost 0 bases and the J gene lost 1 base, with 13 bases spanning the gap. This CDR3 has 16 amino acids. CDR3 loop: CASSVAAGALQETQYF. The CDR3 bases are TGTGCCAGCAGCGTAGCTGCCGGGGCGCTCCAAGAGACCCAGTACTTC.

This chain connects TRBV7-2 to TRBJ2-7; 14 nucleotides align to TRBD2. Germline trimming cut 2 bases from V and 6 bases from J; bases unmatched to any gene: 3. Germline-derived CDR1 and CDR2 are SGHTA and FQGNSA. This CDR3 comprises 15 residues. The CDR3 nucleotides are TGTGCCAGCAGCTTACCGACTAGCGGGAGGGCCGAGCAGTACTTC. This codes for CASSLPTSGRAEQYF.

This rearrangement joins TRBV28 to TRBJ1-1; TRBD1 might be the D (5 bases). Looked up from germline, CDR1 is MDHEN and CDR2 is SYDVKM. This CDR3 contains 14 residues. Trimming stripped 7 bases from V and 1 base from J, with 13 bases between. The CDR3, as DNA: TGTGCCAGCAAGTACTTCGACAGGAACACTGAAGCTTTCTTT. It specifies CASKYFDRNTEAFF.

The chain links TRBV7-2 to TRBJ1-6; maybe TRBD1 (5 bases). Trimming removed 5 bases from V and 7 bases from J, with 15 bases in between. Germline V gene sequence: CDR1 SGHTA, CDR2 FQGNSA. The CDR3 length is 15 residues. In DNA form, the CDR3 reads TGTGCCAGCAGCGAAGACAGTCTTGGGAATTCACCCCTCCACTTT. Its translation is CASSEDSLGNSPLHF.

The chain is built from TRBV12-3 or TRBV12-4 and TRBJ1-2; D is ambiguous. V shed 10 bases and J shed 4 bases, with 16 bases lying between them. This CDR3 has 13 residues. The CDR3, as DNA: TGTGCCACCACGCCACGGGGAGGCTATGGCTACACCTTC. It is translated as CATTPRGGYGYTF.

The chain recombines TRBV19 with TRBJ2-1; 7 bases map to TRBD2. The germline gives CDR1 LNHDA, CDR2 SQIVND (reference sequence). The length of the CDR3 is 16 residues. J was trimmed by 7 bases and V by 3 bases; bases with no gene match: 12. The chain's CDR3 is CASSISGAEPFNEQFF. The DNA for the CDR3 is TGTGCCAGTAGTATCAGCGGGGCCGAGCCCTTTAATGAGCAGTTCTTC. Full variable domain (rest looked up from reference TRBV19 and TRBJ2-1): DGGITQSPKYLFRKEGQNVTLSCEQNLNHDAMYWYRQDPGQGLRLIYYSQIVNDFQKGDIAEGYSVSREKKESFPLTVTSAQKNPTAFYLCASSISGAEPFNEQFFGPGTRLTVL.

The chain is built from TRBV3-1 (or the pseudogene TRBV3-2) and TRBJ2-7; 10 bases agree with TRBD2. V lost 7 bases to trimming and J lost 5 bases; unmatched junction nucleotides: 11. Germline CDR1 is LGHDT and CDR2 is YNNKEL (reference sequence). The CDR3 has 15 residues. CDR3 DNA: TGTGCCAGCACCCGAGAAGCGGGAGGGCCGGACGAGCAGTACTTC. Translation gives CASTREAGGPDEQYF.

This clone came up once. This rearrangement joins TRBV10-3 to TRBJ2-3, with TRBD2 identical over 8 bases. The germline V gene encodes CDR1 ENHRY and CDR2 SYGVKD. The V segment lost 5 bases and the J segment 0 bases; nucleotides outside the gene matches: 13. This CDR3 contains 18 residues. As DNA, the CDR3 is TGTGCCATCAGTTCCCCCCTATTATCTAGCGGGAGCACAGATACGCAGTATTTT. It specifies CAISSPLLSSGSTDTQYF.

There are a few counts of this clone. The V and J genes are TRBV28 and TRBJ2-7; D unresolved. V gave up 2 bases and J gave up 4 bases, with 12 bases separating them. Germline CDR1 MDHEN, CDR2 SYDVKM. The CDR3 is 14 amino acids. Here the CDR3 DNA reads TGTGCCAGCAGTTTAACTGGGCCTCGGTACGAGCAGTACTTC. Its translation is CASSLTGPRYEQYF. Variable domain in full (rest from reference TRBV28 and TRBJ2-7): DVKVTQSSRYLVKRTGEKVFLECVQDMDHENMFWYRQDPGLGLRLIYFSYDVKMKEKGDIPEGYSVSREKKERFSLILESASTNQTSMYLCASSLTGPRYEQYFGPGTRLTVT.

The chain is built from TRBV7-8 and TRBJ2-2; unclear D gene. The CDR3 has 12 amino acids. V was pared by 1 base and J by 8 bases, with 5 bases between. Germline assignment: CDR1 SGHVS and CDR2 FQNEAQ. The CDR3 DNA reads as TGTGCCAGCAGCTTAGTTGGAGGGGAGCTGTTTTTT. Residues: CASSLVGGELFF.

V and J are TRBV21-1 and TRBJ1-4. TRBV21-1 is listed as a pseudogene. The CDR3 sequence is 13 residues long. CDR3 residues: CASSKAGCEKLFF. The CDR3, as DNA: TGTGCCAGCAGCAAGGCGGGCTGCGAAAAACTGTTTTTT.